A selection of T cell receptor beta chains follows, all from one sample in a study of T-cell memory formation after mild COVID-19. From the 5' RACE reads, TCRdb called clonotypes with MiXCR, one entry per CDR3 protein. The sample consists of 380,000 or so distinct CDR3 sequences, approximately 15% of them appearing once. The sample taken for sequencing was PBMCs or a T cell subset sorted from them (not recorded which). These receptors originate from a man aged 18 to 29 who had mild COVID-19 (a few samples of this study predate the infection). Cell type and time point are not known. CDR3s include the opening cysteine and the closing phenylalanine or tryptophan. A D gene is named only where the DNA matches it firmly. Clone sizes are given selectively: once, few, many, or a class where the clone is expanded.

clone_size,j_call,v_call,d_call,cdr3_aa,cdr3_nt
once,TRBJ2-3,TRBV18,-,CASSTGRTDTQYF,TGTGCCAGCTCGACCGGACGGACAGATACGCAGTATTTT
many,TRBJ2-1,TRBV7-3,-,CASSLSGDEQFF,TGTGCCAGCAGCTTAAGCGGGGACGAGCAGTTCTTC
many,TRBJ2-7,TRBV5-1,TRBD2,CASSLLAGGIDEQYF,TGCGCCAGCAGCTTGTTAGCGGGGGGCATCGACGAGCAGTACTTC
few,TRBJ2-3,TRBV20-1,TRBD2,CSASGLAGKWADTQYF,TGCAGTGCTAGCGGACTAGCGGGGAAGTGGGCAGATACGCAGTATTTT
-,TRBJ1-6,TRBV4-1,TRBD1,CASSQVMGQASPLHF,TGCGCCAGCAGCCAAGTCATGGGACAGGCATCACCCCTCCACTTT
few,TRBJ1-4,TRBV24-1,-,CATSENTATNEKLFF,TGTGCCACCAGTGAGAATACCGCAACTAATGAAAAACTGTTTTTT
-,TRBJ2-2,TRBV10-2,TRBD1,CASSRDRGPFGELFF,TGCGCCAGCAGCCGGGACAGGGGACCCTTCGGGGAGCTGTTTTTT
-,TRBJ1-2,TRBV9,TRBD1,CASSATGGLGYTF,TGTGCCAGCAGCGCAACAGGGGGCCTTGGCTACACCTTC
many,TRBJ1-4,TRBV12-3/TRBV12-4,-,CASSGGGLSFTNEKLFF,TGTGCCAGCAGTGGTGGAGGGCTGAGTTTTACTAATGAAAAACTGTTTTTT
few,TRBJ2-5,TRBV2,TRBD2,CASASGQETQYF,TGTGCCAGCGCTAGCGGACAAGAGACCCAGTACTTC
-,TRBJ1-2,TRBV28,-,CASSYGDYGYTF,TGTGCCAGCAGTTACGGGGACTATGGCTACACCTTC
few,TRBJ2-3,TRBV4-2,TRBD1,CASSHPWDRGKLTDTQYF,TGTGCCAGCAGCCACCCCTGGGACAGGGGAAAACTCACAGATACGCAGTATTTT
-,TRBJ2-4,TRBV4-1,-,CASSQRPPVLAKNIQYF,TGCGCCAGCAGCCAAAGGCCGCCAGTACTAGCCAAAAACATTCAGTACTTC
-,TRBJ2-5,TRBV7-2,-,CASSLVLPAQYF,TGTGCCAGCAGCTTAGTTTTACCGGCCCAGTACTTC
many,TRBJ2-2,TRBV14,-,CASSQGQGTNTGELFF,TGTGCCAGCAGCCAAGGCCAGGGAACGAACACCGGGGAGCTGTTTTTT
few,TRBJ2-5,TRBV7-9,-,CASRYPGPQETQYF,TGTGCCAGCAGGTACCCGGGACCACAAGAGACCCAGTACTTC
few,TRBJ1-2,TRBV9,-,CASSVGSPGIYGYTF,TGTGCCAGCAGCGTAGGGAGTCCGGGGATCTATGGCTACACCTTC
-,TRBJ2-7,TRBV7-9,TRBD2,CASSRSGGGYEQYF,TGTGCCAGCAGCCGTAGCGGGGGTGGATACGAGCAGTACTTC
few,TRBJ2-1,TRBV4-2,TRBD1,CASSPEGTGDNEQFF,TGTGCCAGCAGCCCTGAAGGGACAGGGGACAATGAGCAGTTCTTC
-,TRBJ2-7,TRBV25-1,-,CASSGGHQYEQYF,TGTGCCAGCAGTGGGGGACACCAATACGAGCAGTACTTC
few,TRBJ2-1,TRBV5-1,TRBD2,CASSLSLAGHEQFF,TGCGCCAGCAGCTTGAGCCTAGCGGGGCATGAGCAGTTCTTC
few,TRBJ1-2,TRBV5-1,-,CASSLVGGGSYGYTF,TGCGCCAGCAGCTTGGTCGGAGGGGGAAGCTATGGCTACACCTTC
-,TRBJ2-1,TRBV20-1,-,CSARQGSPYNEQFF,TGCAGTGCGCGGCAGGGATCGCCCTACAATGAGCAGTTCTTC
many,TRBJ2-1,TRBV5-1,TRBD2,CASSLALAGTNEQFF,TGCGCCAGCAGCTTGGCACTAGCGGGGACTAATGAGCAGTTCTTC
-,TRBJ2-2,TRBV27,-,CASSLGRGTLTGELFF,TGTGCCAGCAGTTTAGGCAGGGGGACTCTCACCGGGGAGCTGTTTTTT
-,TRBJ2-1,TRBV5-1,-,CASSLEPTDNEQFF,TGCGCCAGCAGCTTGGAGCCTACCGACAATGAGCAGTTCTTC
-,TRBJ1-6,TRBV28,TRBD1,CASSLRGYSPLHF,TGTGCCAGCAGTCTCAGGGGGTACTCACCCCTCCACTTT
few,TRBJ1-2,TRBV27,-,CASSLKAPGIGYGYTF,TGTGCCAGCAGTTTAAAGGCGCCAGGGATAGGCTATGGCTACACCTTC
many,TRBJ1-5,TRBV29-1,TRBD1,CSVGGQGNDQPQHF,TGCAGCGTTGGGGGACAGGGTAACGATCAGCCCCAGCATTTT
-,TRBJ2-2,TRBV7-3,-,CASSSVKGGELFF,TGTGCCAGCAGCTCCGTTAAAGGCGGGGAGCTGTTTTTT
-,TRBJ1-5,TRBV2,-,CASMGGRPNIGQPQHF,TGTGCCAGCATGGGAGGACGCCCGAACATCGGACAGCCCCAGCATTTT
-,TRBJ1-2,TRBV6-5,-,CAQQSRGYTF,TGTGCCCAGCAGAGTAGGGGCTACACCTTC
many,TRBJ2-1,TRBV19,-,CASSVQSRSDNEQFF,TGTGCCAGTAGTGTGCAGTCGCGTTCGGACAATGAGCAGTTCTTC
few,TRBJ2-7,TRBV4-3,-,CASSQDLVGGAYEQYF,TGCGCCAGCAGCCAAGATTTGGTAGGGGGGGCCTACGAGCAGTACTTC
many,TRBJ1-5,TRBV4-3,-,CASSQELGEPQHF,TGCGCCAGCAGCCAAGAATTAGGGGAGCCCCAGCATTTT
-,TRBJ1-4,TRBV7-9,-,CASTPPRGINEKLFF,TGTGCCAGCACCCCCCCAAGGGGCATAAATGAAAAACTGTTTTTT
-,TRBJ1-2,TRBV28,TRBD1,CASSPLTGQNYGYTF,TGTGCCAGCAGTCCGTTGACAGGGCAGAACTATGGCTACACCTTC
-,TRBJ1-2,TRBV5-1,TRBD1,CASSTGTGDGYTF,TGCGCCAGCAGTACCGGGACAGGGGATGGCTACACCTTC
few,TRBJ1-1,TRBV12-3/TRBV12-4,TRBD1,CASSQQGASPTEAFF,TGTGCCAGCAGTCAACAGGGGGCAAGTCCAACTGAAGCTTTCTTT
few,TRBJ2-5,TRBV28,-,CASRQQGQETQYF,TGTGCCAGCAGACAACAGGGCCAAGAGACCCAGTACTTC
many,TRBJ2-1,TRBV6-2/TRBV6-3,-,CASNSAGARNEQFF,TGTGCCAGCAATAGCGCCGGGGCGCGGAATGAGCAGTTCTTC
many,TRBJ2-1,TRBV12-3/TRBV12-4,TRBD1,CASRLTGVHEQFF,TGTGCCAGCCGACTGACAGGGGTGCATGAGCAGTTCTTC
few,TRBJ2-1,TRBV7-2,-,CASSAEISSYNEQFF,TGTGCCAGCAGCGCTGAAATCAGCTCCTACAATGAGCAGTTCTTC
few,TRBJ1-4,TRBV4-1,-,CASSPTRASNRNNEKLFF,TGCGCCAGCAGCCCGACCCGGGCCTCGAATAGAAATAATGAAAAACTGTTTTTT
-,TRBJ2-5,TRBV3-1,-,CASSQDHYQETQYF,TGTGCCAGCAGCCAAGATCACTACCAAGAGACCCAGTACTTC
few,TRBJ2-1,TRBV5-5,-,CASSFLISEAVF,TGTGCCAGCAGCTTTTTAATTAGTGAAGCGGTCTTC
-,TRBJ2-5,TRBV7-9,-,CASSLGFYVETQYF,TGTGCCAGCAGCTTAGGTTTTTACGTGGAGACCCAGTACTTC
-,TRBJ1-6,TRBV4-3,TRBD1,CASSQGTGSPLHF,TGCGCCAGCAGCCAGGGGACAGGTTCACCCCTCCACTTT
few,TRBJ2-3,TRBV7-9,TRBD2,CASSLFGAGESTDTQYF,TGTGCCAGCAGCTTATTCGGGGCGGGGGAGAGCACAGATACGCAGTATTTT
-,TRBJ2-4,TRBV4-3,TRBD1,CASSPEDRGIQYF,TGCGCCAGCAGCCCAGAAGACAGGGGGATACAGTACTTC
few,TRBJ2-1,TRBV7-9,TRBD2,CASSLLATYNEQFF,TGTGCCAGCAGTCTACTAGCGACCTACAATGAGCAGTTCTTC
once,TRBJ2-7,TRBV5-1,TRBD2,CASSVPRDSGFFYEQYF,TGCGCCAGCAGCGTCCCCAGGGATAGCGGGTTTTTCTACGAGCAGTACTTC
-,TRBJ2-3,TRBV27,-,CASSLLGPYPDTQYF,TGTGCCAGCAGTTTATTGGGTCCCTACCCAGATACGCAGTATTTT
-,TRBJ1-5,TRBV20-1,-,CSAAWQGGQPQHF,TGCAGTGCCGCCTGGCAGGGAGGTCAGCCCCAGCATTTT
many,TRBJ2-2,TRBV9,TRBD2,CASSSRTSGGPGELFF,TGTGCCAGCAGCTCCAGGACTAGCGGGGGGCCCGGGGAGCTGTTTTTT
once,TRBJ1-6,TRBV7-6,-,CASSSPTDNSPLHF,TGTGCCAGCAGCTCACCTACGGATAATTCACCCCTCCACTTT
-,TRBJ1-2,TRBV30,-,CAWRKDSYGYTF,TGTGCCTGGAGGAAAGACAGCTATGGCTACACCTTC